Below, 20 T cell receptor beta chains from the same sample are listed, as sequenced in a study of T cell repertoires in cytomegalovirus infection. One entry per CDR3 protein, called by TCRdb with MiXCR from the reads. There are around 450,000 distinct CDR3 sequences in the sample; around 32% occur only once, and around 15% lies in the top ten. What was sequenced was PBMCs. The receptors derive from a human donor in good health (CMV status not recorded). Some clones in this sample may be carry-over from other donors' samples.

For the CDR3, the DNA is TGTGCCAGCGTGGACAGGCACTCCTACGAGCAGTACTTC. Protein: CASVDRHSYEQYF. This chain connects TRBV6-2 or TRBV6-3 to TRBJ2-7; the match to TRBD1 covers 7 bases. Per germline, CDR1 MNHEY and CDR2 SVGEGT. The V gene end was trimmed by 8 bases and the J gene end by 0 bases; junction bases not matched to a gene: 4. This CDR3 has 13 residues.

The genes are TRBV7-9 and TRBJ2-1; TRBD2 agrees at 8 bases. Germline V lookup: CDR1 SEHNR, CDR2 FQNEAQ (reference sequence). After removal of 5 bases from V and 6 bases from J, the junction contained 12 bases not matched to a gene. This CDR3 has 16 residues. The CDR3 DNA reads TGTGCCAGCAGCCCGGATAGCGGGGCCCTAAGCAATGAGCAGTTCTTC. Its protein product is CASSPDSGALSNEQFF.

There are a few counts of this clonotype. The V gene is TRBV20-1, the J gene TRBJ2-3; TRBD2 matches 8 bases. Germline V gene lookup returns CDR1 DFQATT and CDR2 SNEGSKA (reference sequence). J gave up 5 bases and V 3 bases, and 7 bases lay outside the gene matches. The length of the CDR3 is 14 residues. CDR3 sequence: CSASGGAGEDTQYF. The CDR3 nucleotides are TGCAGTGCTAGCGGGGGGGCCGGAGAAGATACGCAGTATTTT.

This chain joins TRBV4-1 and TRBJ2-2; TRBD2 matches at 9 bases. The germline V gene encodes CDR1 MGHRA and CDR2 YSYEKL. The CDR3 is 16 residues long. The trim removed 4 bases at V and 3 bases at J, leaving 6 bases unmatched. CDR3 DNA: TGCGCCAGCAGCCTTATAGCGGGGGTTGACACCGGGGAGCTGTTTTTT. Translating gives CASSLIAGVDTGELFF.

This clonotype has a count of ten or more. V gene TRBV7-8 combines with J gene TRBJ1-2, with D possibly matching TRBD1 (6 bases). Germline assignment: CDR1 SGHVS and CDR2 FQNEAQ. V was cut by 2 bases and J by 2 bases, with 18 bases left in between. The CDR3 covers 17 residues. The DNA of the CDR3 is TGTGCCAGCAGCTTAAGGGGCGGGGGGGCAGAGAACTATGGCTACACCTTC. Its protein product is CASSLRGGGAENYGYTF.

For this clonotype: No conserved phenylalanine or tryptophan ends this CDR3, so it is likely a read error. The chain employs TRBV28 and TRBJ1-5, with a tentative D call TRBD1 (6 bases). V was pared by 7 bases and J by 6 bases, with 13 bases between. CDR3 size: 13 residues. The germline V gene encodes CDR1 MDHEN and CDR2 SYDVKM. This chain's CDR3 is CASNPGGPQPQHL. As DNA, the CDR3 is TGTGCCAGCAACCCCGGGGGGCCTCAGCCCCAGCATTTG.

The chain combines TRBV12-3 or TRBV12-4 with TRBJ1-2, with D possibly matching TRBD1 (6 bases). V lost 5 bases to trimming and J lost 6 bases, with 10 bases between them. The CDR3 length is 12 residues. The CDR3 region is CASSQRTDGYTF. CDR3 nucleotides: TGTGCCAGCAGTCAGAGGACAGATGGCTACACCTTC.

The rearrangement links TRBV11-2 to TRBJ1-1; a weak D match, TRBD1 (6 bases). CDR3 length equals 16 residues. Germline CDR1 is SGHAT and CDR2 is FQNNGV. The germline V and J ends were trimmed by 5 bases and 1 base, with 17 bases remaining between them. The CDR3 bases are TGTGCCAGCAGCGAAGGAGCAGGGGCCTGGAACACTGAAGCTTTCTTT. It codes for CASSEGAGAWNTEAFF.

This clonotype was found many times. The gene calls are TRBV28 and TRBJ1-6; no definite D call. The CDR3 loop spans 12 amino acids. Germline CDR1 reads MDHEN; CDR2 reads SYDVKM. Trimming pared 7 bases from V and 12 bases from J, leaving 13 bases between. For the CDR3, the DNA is TGTGCCAGCACTCCGTCACCGGGACCCCTCCACTTT. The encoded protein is CASTPSPGPLHF.

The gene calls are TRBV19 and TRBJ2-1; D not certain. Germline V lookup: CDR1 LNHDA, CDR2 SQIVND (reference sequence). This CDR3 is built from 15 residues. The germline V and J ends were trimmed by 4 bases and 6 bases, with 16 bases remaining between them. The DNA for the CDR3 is TGTGCCAGTAGTAAGCCCCGGGCCCAGGTCAATGAGCAGTTCTTC. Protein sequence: CASSKPRAQVNEQFF.

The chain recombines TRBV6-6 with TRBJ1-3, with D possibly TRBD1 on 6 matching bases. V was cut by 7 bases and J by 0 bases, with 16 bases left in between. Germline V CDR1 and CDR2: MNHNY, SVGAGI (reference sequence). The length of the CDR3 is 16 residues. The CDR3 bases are TGTGCCAGCATCCCTTCGACAGGAGTCTCTGGAAACACCATATATTTT. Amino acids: CASIPSTGVSGNTIYF.

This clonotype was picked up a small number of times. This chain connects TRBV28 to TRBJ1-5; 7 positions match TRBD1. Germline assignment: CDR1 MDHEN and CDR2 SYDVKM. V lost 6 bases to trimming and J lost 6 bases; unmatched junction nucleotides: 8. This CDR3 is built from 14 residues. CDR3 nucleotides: TGTGCCAGCAGGGAAACAGGGGCGAGTCAGCCCCAGCATTTT. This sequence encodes CASRETGASQPQHF.

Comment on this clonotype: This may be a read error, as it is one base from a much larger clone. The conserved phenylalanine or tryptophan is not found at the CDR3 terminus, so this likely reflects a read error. The CDR3 nucleotides are TGTGCCAGCAGCCCTCGGACAGGGGGCTATGGCTACACCTGC. Residues: CASSPRTGGYGYTC. The chain recombines TRBV7-2 with TRBJ1-2; TRBD1 agrees at 10 bases. Germline CDR1 and CDR2: SGHTA and FQGNSA. J gave up 4 bases and V 5 bases, and 4 bases lay outside the gene matches. This CDR3 spans 14 amino acids.

The CDR3: CASSPYLTGGYNEQFF. The CDR3 region has the DNA TGTGCCAGCAGCCCCTACTTAACGGGGGGGTACAATGAGCAGTTCTTC. This rearrangement joins TRBV3-1 to TRBJ2-1, with 8 nucleotides matching TRBD2. Germline CDR1 LGHDT, CDR2 YNNKEL (reference sequence). Trimming removed 4 bases from V and 4 bases from J; junction bases left unmatched: 9. This CDR3 has 16 amino acids.

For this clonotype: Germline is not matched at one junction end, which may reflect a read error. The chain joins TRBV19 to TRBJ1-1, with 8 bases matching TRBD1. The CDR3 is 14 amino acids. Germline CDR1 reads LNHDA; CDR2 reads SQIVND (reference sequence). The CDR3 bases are TGTGCCAGTACTATATTTACAGGGGGCACTGAAGCTTTCTTT. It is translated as CASTIFTGGTEAFF.

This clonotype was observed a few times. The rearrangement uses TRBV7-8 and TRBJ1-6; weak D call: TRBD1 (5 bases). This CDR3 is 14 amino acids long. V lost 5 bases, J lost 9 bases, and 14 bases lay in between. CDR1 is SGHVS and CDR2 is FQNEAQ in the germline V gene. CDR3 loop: CASSRTGGGSPLHF. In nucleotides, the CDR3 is TGTGCCAGCAGCCGGACGGGGGGGGGTTCACCCCTCCACTTT.

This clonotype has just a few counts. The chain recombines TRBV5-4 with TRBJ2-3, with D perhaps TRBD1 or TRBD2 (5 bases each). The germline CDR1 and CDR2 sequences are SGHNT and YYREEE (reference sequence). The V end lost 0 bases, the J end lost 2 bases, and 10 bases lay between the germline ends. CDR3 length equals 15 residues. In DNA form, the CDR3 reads TGTGCCAGCAGCTTGGTCGGGACGAACACAGATACGCAGTATTTT. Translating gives CASSLVGTNTDTQYF. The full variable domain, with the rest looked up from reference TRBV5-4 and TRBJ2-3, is ETGVTQSPTHLIKTRGQQVTLRCSSQSGHNTVSWYQQALGQGPQFIFQYYREEENGRGNFPPRFSGLQFPNYSSELNVNALELDDSALYLCASSLVGTNTDTQYFGPGTRLTVL.

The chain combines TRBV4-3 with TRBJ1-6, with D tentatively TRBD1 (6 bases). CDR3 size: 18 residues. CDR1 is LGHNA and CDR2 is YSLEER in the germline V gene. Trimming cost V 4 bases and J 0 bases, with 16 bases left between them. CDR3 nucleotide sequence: TGCGCCAGCAGCCCGGAGGGGGGGGTGAGCTCCTATAATTCACCCCTCCACTTT. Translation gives CASSPEGGVSSYNSPLHF.

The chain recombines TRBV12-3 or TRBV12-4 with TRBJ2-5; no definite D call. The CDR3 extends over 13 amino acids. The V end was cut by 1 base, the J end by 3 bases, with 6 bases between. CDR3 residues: CASSLVAEETQYF. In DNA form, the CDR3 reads TGTGCCAGCAGTTTAGTAGCCGAAGAGACCCAGTACTTC.

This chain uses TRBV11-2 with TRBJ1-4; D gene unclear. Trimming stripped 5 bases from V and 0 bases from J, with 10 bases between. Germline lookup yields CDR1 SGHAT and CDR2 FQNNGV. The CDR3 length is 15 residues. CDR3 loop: CASSPNIATNEKLFF. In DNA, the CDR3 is TGTGCCAGCAGCCCGAATATAGCAACTAATGAAAAACTGTTTTTT.